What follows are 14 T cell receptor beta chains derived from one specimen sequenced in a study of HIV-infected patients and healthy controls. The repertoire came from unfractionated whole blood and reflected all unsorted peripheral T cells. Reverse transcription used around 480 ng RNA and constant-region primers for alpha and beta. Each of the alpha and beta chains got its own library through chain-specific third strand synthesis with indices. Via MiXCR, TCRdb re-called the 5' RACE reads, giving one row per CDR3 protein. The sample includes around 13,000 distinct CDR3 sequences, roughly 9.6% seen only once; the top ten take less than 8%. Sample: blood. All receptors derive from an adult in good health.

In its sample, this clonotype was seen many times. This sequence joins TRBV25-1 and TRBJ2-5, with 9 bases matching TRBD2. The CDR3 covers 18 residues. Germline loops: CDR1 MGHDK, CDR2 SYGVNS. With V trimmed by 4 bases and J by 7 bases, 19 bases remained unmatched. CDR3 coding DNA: TGTGCCAGCAGTGCACTAGGGGCACTAGCGGGCGTTCAGGGGACCCAGTACTTC. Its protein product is CASSALGALAGVQGTQYF. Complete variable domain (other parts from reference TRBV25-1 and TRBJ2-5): EADIYQTPRYLVIGTGKKITLECSQTMGHDKMYWYQQDPGMELHLIHYSYGVNSTEKGDLSSESTVSRIRTEHFPLTLESARPSHTSQYLCASSALGALAGVQGTQYFGPGTRLLVL.

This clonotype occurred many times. This chain's CDR3 is CASSYGQGVLFF. The DNA of the CDR3 is TGTGCCAGCAGCTATGGACAGGGCGTACTGTTTTTT. V and J are TRBV7-9 and TRBJ1-4, with 8 bases aligning to TRBD1. Germline-derived CDR1 and CDR2 are SEHNR and FQNEAQ (reference sequence). With V trimmed by 4 bases and J by 13 bases, 5 bases remained unmatched. The length of the CDR3 is 12 residues.

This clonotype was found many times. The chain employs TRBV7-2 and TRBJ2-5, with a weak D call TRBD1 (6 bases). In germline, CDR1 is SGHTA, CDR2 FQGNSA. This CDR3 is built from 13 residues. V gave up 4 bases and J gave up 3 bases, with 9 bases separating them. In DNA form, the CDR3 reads TGTGCCAGCAGCTCGGACAGAAAAGAGACCCAGTACTTC. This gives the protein CASSSDRKETQYF.

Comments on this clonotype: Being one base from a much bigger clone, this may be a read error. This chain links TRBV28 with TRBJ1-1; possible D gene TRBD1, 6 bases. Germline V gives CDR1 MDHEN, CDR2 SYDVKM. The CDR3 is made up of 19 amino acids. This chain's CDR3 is CVSSLLGSAGARSWAEAFF. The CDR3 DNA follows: TGTGTCAGCAGTTTATTAGGGTCGGCAGGGGCAAGATCCTGGGCTGAAGCTTTCTTT.

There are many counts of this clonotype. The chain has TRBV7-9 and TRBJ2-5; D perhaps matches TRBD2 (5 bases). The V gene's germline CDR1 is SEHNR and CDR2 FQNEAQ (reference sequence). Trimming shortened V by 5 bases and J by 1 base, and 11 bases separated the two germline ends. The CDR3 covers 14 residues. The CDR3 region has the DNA TGTGCCAGCAGCATATGGACTGGCCAAGAGACCCAGTACTTC. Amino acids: CASSIWTGQETQYF.

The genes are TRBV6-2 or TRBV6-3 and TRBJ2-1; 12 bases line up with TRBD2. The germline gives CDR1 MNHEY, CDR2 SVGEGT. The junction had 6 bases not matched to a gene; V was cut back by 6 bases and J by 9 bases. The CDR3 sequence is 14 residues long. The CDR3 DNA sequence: TGTGCCAGCAGAGGACTAGCGGGGTCGGCTGAGCAGTTCTTC. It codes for CASRGLAGSAEQFF.

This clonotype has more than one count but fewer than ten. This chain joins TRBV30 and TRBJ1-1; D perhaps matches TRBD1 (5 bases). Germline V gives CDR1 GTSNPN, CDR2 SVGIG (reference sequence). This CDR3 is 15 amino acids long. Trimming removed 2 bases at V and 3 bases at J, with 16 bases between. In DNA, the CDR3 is TGTGCCTGGAGTAGGGGCAGGGTAGCATACACTGAAGCTTTCTTT. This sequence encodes CAWSRGRVAYTEAFF.

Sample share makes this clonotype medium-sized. The CDR3 spells CASSLEAGGLHEQYF. The DNA for the CDR3 is TGTGCCAGCAGCTTAGAGGCAGGGGGTCTGCACGAGCAGTACTTC. The rearrangement joins TRBV7-9 to TRBJ2-7; 7 positions agree with TRBD1. The ends lost 1 base at V and 5 bases at J; junction bases unmatched: 8. CDR3 length: 15 amino acids. Germline V gene sequence: CDR1 SEHNR, CDR2 FQNEAQ (reference sequence).

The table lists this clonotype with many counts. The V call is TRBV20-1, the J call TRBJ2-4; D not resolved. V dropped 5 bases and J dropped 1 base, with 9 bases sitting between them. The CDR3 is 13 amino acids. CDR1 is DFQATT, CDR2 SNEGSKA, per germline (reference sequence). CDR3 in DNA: TGCAGTGCTTTCGGAGTGGCCAAAAACATTCAGTACTTC. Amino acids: CSAFGVAKNIQYF.

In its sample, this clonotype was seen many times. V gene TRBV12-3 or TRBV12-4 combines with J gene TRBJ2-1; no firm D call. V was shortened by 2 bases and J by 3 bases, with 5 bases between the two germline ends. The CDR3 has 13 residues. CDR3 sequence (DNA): TGTGCCAGCAGTTTAACCGGCTACAATGAGCAGTTCTTC. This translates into CASSLTGYNEQFF.

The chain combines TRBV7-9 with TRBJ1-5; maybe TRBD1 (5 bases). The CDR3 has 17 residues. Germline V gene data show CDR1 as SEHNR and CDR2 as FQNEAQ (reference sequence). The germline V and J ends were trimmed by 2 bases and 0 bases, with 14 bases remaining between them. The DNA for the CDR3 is TGTGCCAGCAGCTTACGTGGAGGACACGATAGCAATCAGCCCCAGCATTTT. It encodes CASSLRGGHDSNQPQHF. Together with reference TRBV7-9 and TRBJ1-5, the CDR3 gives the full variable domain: DTGVSQNPRHKITKRGQNVTFRCDPISEHNRLYWYRQTLGQGPEFLTYFQNEAQLEKSRLLSDRFSAERPKGSFSTLEIQRTEQGDSAMYLCASSLRGGHDSNQPQHFGDGTRLSIL.

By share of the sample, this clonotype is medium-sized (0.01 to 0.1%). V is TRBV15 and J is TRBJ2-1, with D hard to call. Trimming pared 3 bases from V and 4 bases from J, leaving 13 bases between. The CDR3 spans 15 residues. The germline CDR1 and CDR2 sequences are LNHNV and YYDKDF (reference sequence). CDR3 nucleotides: TGTGCCACCAGCAGTGACAAGGGAATATACAATGAGCAGTTCTTC. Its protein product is CATSSDKGIYNEQFF.

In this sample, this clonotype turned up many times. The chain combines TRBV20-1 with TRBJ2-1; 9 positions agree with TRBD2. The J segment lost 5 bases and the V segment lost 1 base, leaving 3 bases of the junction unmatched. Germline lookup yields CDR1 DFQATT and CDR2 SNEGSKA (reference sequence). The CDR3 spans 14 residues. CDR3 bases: TGCAGTGCTAGAGGACTAGCGGTTGACAATGAGCAGTTCTTC. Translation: CSARGLAVDNEQFF.

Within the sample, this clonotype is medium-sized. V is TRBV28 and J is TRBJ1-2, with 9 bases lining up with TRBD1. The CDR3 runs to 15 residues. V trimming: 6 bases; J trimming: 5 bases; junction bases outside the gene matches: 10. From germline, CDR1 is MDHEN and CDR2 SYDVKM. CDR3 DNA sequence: TGTGCCAGCAGCCCCACAGGGGGCTCAGGGTATGGCTACACCTTC. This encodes CASSPTGGSGYGYTF.